This T cell receptor beta chain was captured by sequencing in a study of CD8 T cells in ankylosing spondylitis. V lost 0 bases, J lost 6 bases, and 16 bases lay in between. The CDR3 has 16 residues. Germline V gives CDR1 SGHRS, CDR2 YFSETQ. Study-wide findings and caveats: Past studies reported some motif variants in reactive arthritis synovial fluid and blood. The study identified a TCR beta motif of under ten highly homologous variants that appeared characteristic of ankylosing spondylitis blood. Disease-linked clones were reportedly significantly enriched in matched ankylosing spondylitis synovial fluid.

A note on this clonotype: Its target is not known.

5'-RACE, quantitative and with molecular barcodes, yielded the TCR beta libraries. TCRdb passed the 5' RACE reads through MiXCR, listing each CDR3 protein once. This sample yields around 150,000 distinct CDR3 sequences, of which roughly an eighth are seen a single time; about 4% belongs to the top ten. This TCR was sampled from a female donor with ankylosing spondylitis or in good health (not recorded which). This sequence joins TRBV5-1 and TRBJ1-5; D might be TRBD1 (6 bases). The specimen was blood, either unsorted or a sorted T cell fraction (not recorded which). The CDR3 loop is CASSLEGGDYPQPQHF. The DNA of the CDR3 is TGCGCCAGCAGCTTGGAGGGGGGCGACTATCCTCAGCCCCAGCATTTT.